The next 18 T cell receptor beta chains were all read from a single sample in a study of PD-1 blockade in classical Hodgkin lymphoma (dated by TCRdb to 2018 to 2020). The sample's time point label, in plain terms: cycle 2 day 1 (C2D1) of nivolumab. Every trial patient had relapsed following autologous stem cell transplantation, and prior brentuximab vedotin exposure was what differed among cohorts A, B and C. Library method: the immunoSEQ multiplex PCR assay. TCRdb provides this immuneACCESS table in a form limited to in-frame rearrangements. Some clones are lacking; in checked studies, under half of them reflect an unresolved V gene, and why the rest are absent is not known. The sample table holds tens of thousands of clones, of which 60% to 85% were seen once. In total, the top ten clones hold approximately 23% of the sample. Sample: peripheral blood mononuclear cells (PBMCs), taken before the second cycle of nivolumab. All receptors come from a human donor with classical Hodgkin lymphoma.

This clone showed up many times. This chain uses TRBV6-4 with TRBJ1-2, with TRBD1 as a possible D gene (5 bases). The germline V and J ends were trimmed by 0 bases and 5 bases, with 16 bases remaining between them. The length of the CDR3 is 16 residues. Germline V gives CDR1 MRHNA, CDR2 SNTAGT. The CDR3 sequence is CASSDSVGPLPYGYTF. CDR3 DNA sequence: TGTGCCAGCAGTGACTCGGTGGGACCCCTCCCGTATGGCTACACCTTC.

The CDR3 coding sequence is TGTGCCTGGAGCGAACTAGCGGGGACGCAGTATTTT. Protein: CAWSELAGTQYF. The rearrangement links TRBV30 to TRBJ2-3; 10 bases map to TRBD2. The CDR3 length is 12 residues. The V and J ends lost 3 bases and 9 bases, in that order; junction bases with no gene match: 3. From germline, CDR1 is GTSNPN and CDR2 SVGIG (reference sequence).

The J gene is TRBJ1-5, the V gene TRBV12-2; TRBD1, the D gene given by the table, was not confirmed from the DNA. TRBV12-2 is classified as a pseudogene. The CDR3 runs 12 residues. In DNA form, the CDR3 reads TGTGCCAAGGGGACAGGGAACCAGCCCCAGCATTTT. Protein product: CAKGTGNQPQHF.

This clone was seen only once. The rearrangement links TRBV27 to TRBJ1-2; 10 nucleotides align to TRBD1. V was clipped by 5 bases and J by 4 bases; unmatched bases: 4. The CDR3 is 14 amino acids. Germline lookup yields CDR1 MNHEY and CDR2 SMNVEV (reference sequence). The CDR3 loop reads CASSGDRGGYGYTF. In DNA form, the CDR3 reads TGTGCCAGCAGTGGGGACAGGGGCGGCTATGGCTACACCTTC.

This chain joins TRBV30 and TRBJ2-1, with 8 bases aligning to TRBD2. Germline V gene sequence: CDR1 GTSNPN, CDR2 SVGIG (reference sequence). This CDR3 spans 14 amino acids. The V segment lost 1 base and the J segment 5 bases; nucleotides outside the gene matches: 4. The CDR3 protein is CAWSAEREHNEQFF. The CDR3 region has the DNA TGTGCCTGGAGTGCGGAGCGGGAGCACAATGAGCAGTTCTTC.

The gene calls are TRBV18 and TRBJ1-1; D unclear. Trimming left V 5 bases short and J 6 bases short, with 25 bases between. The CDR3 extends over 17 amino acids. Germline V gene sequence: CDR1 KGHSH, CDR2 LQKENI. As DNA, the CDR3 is TGTGCCAGCTCAACTTTCTTCCAGGTCTTGGGAGACGCTGAAGCTTTCTTT. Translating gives CASSTFFQVLGDAEAFF.

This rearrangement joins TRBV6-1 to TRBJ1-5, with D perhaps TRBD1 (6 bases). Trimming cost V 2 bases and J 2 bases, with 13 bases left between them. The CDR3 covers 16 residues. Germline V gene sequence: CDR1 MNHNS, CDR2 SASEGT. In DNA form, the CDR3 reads TGTGCCAGCAGTGAATCCCCAGGGGCGCGCAATCAGCCCCAGCATTTT. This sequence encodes CASSESPGARNQPQHF.

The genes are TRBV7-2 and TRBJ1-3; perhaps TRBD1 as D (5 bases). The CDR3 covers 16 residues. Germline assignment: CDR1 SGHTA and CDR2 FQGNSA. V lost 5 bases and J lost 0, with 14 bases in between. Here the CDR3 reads CASSNRDASSGNTIYF. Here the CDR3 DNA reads TGTGCCAGCAGCAACCGGGACGCGAGCTCTGGAAACACCATATATTTT.

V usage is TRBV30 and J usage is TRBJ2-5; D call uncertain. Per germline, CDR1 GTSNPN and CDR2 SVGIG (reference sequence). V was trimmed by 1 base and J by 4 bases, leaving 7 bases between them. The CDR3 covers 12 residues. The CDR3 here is CAWSGAGETQYF. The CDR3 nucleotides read TGTGCCTGGAGTGGGGCTGGAGAGACCCAGTACTTC.

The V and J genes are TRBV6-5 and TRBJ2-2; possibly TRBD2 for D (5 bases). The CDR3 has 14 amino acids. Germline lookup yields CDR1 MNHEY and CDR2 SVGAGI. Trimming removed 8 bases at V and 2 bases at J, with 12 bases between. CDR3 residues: CASSSSSNTGELFF. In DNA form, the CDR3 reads TGTGCCAGCTCCTCTAGCTCTAACACCGGGGAGCTGTTTTTT.

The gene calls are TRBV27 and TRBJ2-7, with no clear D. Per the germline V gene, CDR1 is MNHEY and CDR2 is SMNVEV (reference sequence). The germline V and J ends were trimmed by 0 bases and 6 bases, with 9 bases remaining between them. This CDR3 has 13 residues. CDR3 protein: CASSLSPGGEQYF. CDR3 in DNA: TGTGCCAGCAGTTTATCTCCCGGTGGCGAGCAGTACTTC.

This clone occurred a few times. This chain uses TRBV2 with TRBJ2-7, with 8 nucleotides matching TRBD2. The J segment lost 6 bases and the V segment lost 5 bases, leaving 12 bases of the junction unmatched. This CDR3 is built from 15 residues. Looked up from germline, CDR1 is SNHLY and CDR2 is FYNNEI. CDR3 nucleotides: TGTGCCAGCAGTACCCAAGCGGGGGAGGGATTCGAGCAGTACTTC. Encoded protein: CASSTQAGEGFEQYF.

CDR3 DNA: TGTGCCCCTCCTACGAGGGGAAATGAGGACGAGCAGTACTTC. Protein product: CAPPTRGNEDEQYF. The gene calls are TRBV6-7 and TRBJ2-7, with D possibly called TRBD1 or TRBD2 (5 bases each). TRBV6-7 is assigned to the ORF class and has an uncertain function. Trimming removed 11 bases at V and 5 bases at J, with 22 bases between. The CDR3 runs 14 residues.

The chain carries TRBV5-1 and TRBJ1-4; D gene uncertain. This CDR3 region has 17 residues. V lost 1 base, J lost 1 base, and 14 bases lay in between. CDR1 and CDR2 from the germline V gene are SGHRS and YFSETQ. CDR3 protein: CASSLLPGGGTNEKLFF. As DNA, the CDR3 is TGCGCCAGCAGCTTGCTCCCGGGCGGCGGAACTAATGAAAAACTGTTTTTT.

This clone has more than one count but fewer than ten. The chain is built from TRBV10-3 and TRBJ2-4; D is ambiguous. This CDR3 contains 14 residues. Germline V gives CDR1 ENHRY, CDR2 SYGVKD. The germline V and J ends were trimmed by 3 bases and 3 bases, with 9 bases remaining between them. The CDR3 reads CAISDSDNKNIQYF. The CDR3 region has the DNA TGTGCCATCAGTGACTCGGATAACAAAAACATTCAGTACTTC.

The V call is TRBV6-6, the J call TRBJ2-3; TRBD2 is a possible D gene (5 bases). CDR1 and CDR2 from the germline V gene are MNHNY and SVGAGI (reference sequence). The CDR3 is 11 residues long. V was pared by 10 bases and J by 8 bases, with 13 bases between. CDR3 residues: CATNVRGTQYF. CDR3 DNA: TGTGCCACCAACGTCCGGGGTACGCAGTATTTT.

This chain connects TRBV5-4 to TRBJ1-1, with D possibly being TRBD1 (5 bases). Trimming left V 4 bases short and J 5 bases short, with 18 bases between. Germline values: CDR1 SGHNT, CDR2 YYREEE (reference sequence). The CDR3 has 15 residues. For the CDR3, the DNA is TGTGCCAGCAGCCCGGAGGGACGGGGAAGAACTGAAGCTTTCTTT. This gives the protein CASSPEGRGRTEAFF.

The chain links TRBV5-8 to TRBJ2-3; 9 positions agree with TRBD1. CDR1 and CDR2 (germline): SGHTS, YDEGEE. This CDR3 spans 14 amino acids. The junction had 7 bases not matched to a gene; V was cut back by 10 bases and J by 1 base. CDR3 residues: CAREGDRGTDTQYF. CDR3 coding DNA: TGTGCCCGTGAGGGGGACAGGGGCACAGATACGCAGTATTTT. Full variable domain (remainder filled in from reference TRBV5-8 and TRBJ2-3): EAGVTQSPTHLIKTRGQQATLRCSPISGHTSVYWYQQALGLGLQFLLWYDEGEERNRGNFPPRFSGRQFPNYSSELNVNALELEDSALYLCAREGDRGTDTQYFGPGTRLTVL.